This TCR beta chain comes out of a study of technical replicates of blood from a few donors. The J segment lost 7 bases and the V segment lost 4 bases, leaving 8 bases of the junction unmatched. The CDR3 runs to 15 residues. CDR1 MDHEN and CDR2 SYDVKM come from the germline V gene. Data came from immunoSEQ multiplex PCR; TCRdb stores just in-frame clones and leaves some out. In the table there are tens of thousands of clones, around 94% of which are singletons. The chain combines TRBV28 with TRBJ1-5, with 9 bases fitting TRBD1. This TCR was recovered from a human donor in good health. Sequences were obtained from T cells isolated from PBMCs. The DNA for the CDR3 is TGTGCCAGCAGTTCCGGGACAGGGATATTGCAGCCCCAGCATTTT. The encoded protein is CASSSGTGILQPQHF.